The T cell receptor (beta chain) under discussion was sequenced for a study of vaccination and CD4 T cells after COVID-19. Whole-study findings and limits: Vaccine-specific clones in convalescent patients were spike mono-reactive in 304 of 307 cases.

Scientists ran DNA taken from cultured CD4+ T cells through the Oncomine TCR Beta short-read assay for sequencing. TCRdb passed the PCR reads through MiXCR, listing each CDR3 protein once. This table holds approximately 18,000 distinct CDR3 sequences, about 53% found once. Trimming pared 5 bases from V and 4 bases from J, leaving 9 bases between. Per germline, CDR1 SNHLY and CDR2 FYNNEI. The CDR3 is 13 residues long. The treatment: roughly ten-day PBMC culture with coronavirus spike peptide pools or control peptides (ViraFEST assay). This clonotype was found a few times. Its antigen is still unknown. The sample consisted of CD4+ T cells from blood, cultured in vitro. The receptor was derived from a human donor who had recovered from COVID-19. This chain uses TRBV2 with TRBJ1-5; D is undetermined. This chain's CDR3 is CASSNWANQPQHF. The CDR3 DNA reads as TGTGCCAGCAGTAATTGGGCAAATCAGCCCCAGCATTTT.